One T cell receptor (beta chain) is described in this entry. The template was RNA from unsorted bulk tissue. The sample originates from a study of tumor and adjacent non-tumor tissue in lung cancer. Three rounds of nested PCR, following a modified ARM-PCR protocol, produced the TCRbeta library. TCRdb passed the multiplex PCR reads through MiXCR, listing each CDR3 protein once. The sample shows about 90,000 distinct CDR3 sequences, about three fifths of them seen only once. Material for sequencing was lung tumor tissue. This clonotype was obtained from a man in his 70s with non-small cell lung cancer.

The CDR3 protein is CASIPVNIQYF. In DNA, the CDR3 is TGTGCCAGCATCCCTGTTAACATTCAGTACTTC. This sequence joins TRBV5-5 and TRBJ2-4; D is undetermined. This CDR3 contains 11 residues. Looked up from germline, CDR1 is SGHKS and CDR2 is YYEKEE (reference sequence). Trimming took 6 bases from V and 7 from J, leaving 8 bases between them.